A single sample is the source of the 2 T cell receptor beta chains below, sequenced in a study of blood T cell repertoires in COVID-19. Profiled with immunoSEQ multiplex PCR; TCRdb holds only in-frame clones, not every one. The table has hundreds of thousands of clones, about 89% seen once. The material sequenced was peripheral blood. Receptors originate from a middle-aged man with acute or convalescent COVID-19.

This chain joins TRBV5-1 and TRBJ1-1; 9 nucleotides agree with TRBD1. The CDR3 consists of 15 residues. J was trimmed by 1 base and V by 1 base; bases with no gene match: 2. Looked up from germline, CDR1 is SGHRS and CDR2 is YFSETQ. This CDR3 is CASSLMTGGNTEAFF. The CDR3 coding sequence is TGCGCCAGCAGCTTGATGACAGGGGGGAACACTGAAGCTTTCTTT.

V usage is TRBV21-1 and J usage is TRBJ2-7; the DNA was not used to check the table's D call, TRBD1. TRBV21-1 is deemed a pseudogene. The CDR3 has 17 amino acids. CDR3 bases: TGTGCCAGCAGCAATTCTGGTCCAGCCAGGGGTTACTACGAGCAGTACTTC. Encoded protein: CASSNSGPARGYYEQYF.